Below, 26 T cell receptor beta chains from the same sample are listed, as sequenced in a study of OX40 agonist ivuxolimab in advanced cancers. Using immunoSEQ multiplex PCR, the repertoire was profiled, and TCRdb retains in-frame clones only, with some absent. Among around 53,000 clones listed, about 90% were seen once. Sequences were derived from CD4+ or CD8+ T cells sorted from blood, sampled in a trial of the OX40 agonist ivuxolimab. The receptors were gathered from an adult with an advanced solid tumor such as melanoma, head and neck, liver or kidney cancer.

J is TRBJ1-1 and V is TRBV5-1; 10 bases line up with TRBD1. Germline V gene lookup returns CDR1 SGHRS and CDR2 YFSETQ. CDR3 size: 15 residues. The ends lost 4 bases at V and 0 bases at J; junction bases unmatched: 3. The CDR3: CASSGDRGMNTEAFF. The CDR3 DNA sequence: TGCGCCAGCAGCGGGGACAGGGGAATGAACACTGAAGCTTTCTTT.

Details on this clone: Compared with germline, one end of the junction differs, possibly owing to a read error. V usage is TRBV5-4 and J usage is TRBJ1-1, with a possible D match to TRBD1 (6 bases). Germline V gene lookup returns CDR1 SGHNT and CDR2 YYREEE (reference sequence). The CDR3 contains 14 residues. CDR3 residues: CASSLGGAGTEAFF. In DNA, the CDR3 is TGTGCCAGCAGTTTGGGGGGGGCCGGGACTGAAGCTTTCTTT.

CDR3 nucleotides: TGTGCCAGCAGTGAAGGTGGGGAGTACGAGCAGTACTTC. Translated, it gives CASSEGGEYEQYF. V is TRBV25-1 and J is TRBJ2-7; weak D call: TRBD2 (5 bases). V shed 2 bases and J shed 4 bases, with 9 bases lying between them. The CDR3 extends over 13 amino acids. The V gene's germline CDR1 is MGHDK and CDR2 SYGVNS.

The J gene is TRBJ2-1, the V gene TRBV12-5, with 9 bases identical to TRBD2. J was trimmed by 7 bases and V by 5 bases; bases with no gene match: 9. Germline values: CDR1 LGHNT, CDR2 FRNRAP. The CDR3 is made up of 15 amino acids. CDR3 loop: CASGLGGAGGNEQFF. The CDR3 DNA sequence: TGTGCTAGTGGTCTCGGAGGAGCGGGAGGTAATGAGCAGTTCTTC.

V usage is TRBV10-3 and J usage is TRBJ2-3, with D possibly being TRBD1 (6 bases). Looked up from germline, CDR1 is ENHRY and CDR2 is SYGVKD. The ends were cut back, 7 bases at V and 0 bases at J, with 11 bases in the middle. The CDR3 runs 14 residues. This CDR3 reads CAIKDRKSTDTQYF. CDR3 nucleotide sequence: TGTGCCATCAAAGACAGGAAAAGCACAGATACGCAGTATTTT.

The chain joins TRBV19 to TRBJ2-4, with TRBD2 identical over 13 bases. Germline CDR1 is LNHDA and CDR2 is SQIVND (reference sequence). The CDR3 is made up of 18 amino acids. The V and J ends lost 5 bases and 2 bases, in that order; junction bases with no gene match: 9. This CDR3 reads CASSRPRTSGSPKNIQYF. The DNA for the CDR3 is TGTGCCAGTAGTCGTCCCCGGACTAGCGGGAGTCCCAAAAACATTCAGTACTTC. Full variable domain (missing parts from reference TRBV19 and TRBJ2-4): DGGITQSPKYLFRKEGQNVTLSCEQNLNHDAMYWYRQDPGQGLRLIYYSQIVNDFQKGDIAEGYSVSREKKESFPLTVTSAQKNPTAFYLCASSRPRTSGSPKNIQYFGAGTRLSVL.

This chain connects TRBV9 to TRBJ2-3, with D possibly being TRBD1 (6 bases). The CDR3 extends over 16 amino acids. Between the trimmed V and J ends, which lost 2 bases and 1 base, there was a span of 14 bases. Germline V CDR1 and CDR2: SGDLS, YYNGEE. The CDR3 region has the DNA TGTGCCAGCAGCGTTTTTGACAGGACCCGCACAGATACGCAGTATTTT. Its translation is CASSVFDRTRTDTQYF.

This sequence joins TRBV5-4 and TRBJ1-1; D perhaps matches TRBD1 (6 bases). The ends were cut back, 4 bases at V and 5 bases at J, with 12 bases in the middle. The CDR3 runs to 13 residues. CDR1 is SGHNT and CDR2 is YYREEE in the germline V gene (reference sequence). DNA of the CDR3: TGTGCCAGCAGCCAAGAAACAGGGACTGAAGCTTTCTTT. This codes for CASSQETGTEAFF.

The chain recombines TRBV11-2 with TRBJ2-1; D unclear. CDR1 is SGHAT and CDR2 is FQNNGV in the germline V gene. The CDR3 totals 12 residues. The V gene lost 2 bases and the J gene lost 7 bases, with 6 bases spanning the gap. For the CDR3, the DNA is TGTGCCAGCAGCTTATCTGAAAATGAGCAGTTCTTC. Encoded protein: CASSLSENEQFF.

This chain uses TRBV5-1 with TRBJ1-6, with D possibly being TRBD1 (6 bases). In germline, CDR1 is SGHRS, CDR2 YFSETQ. V dropped 6 bases and J dropped 5 bases, with 15 bases sitting between them. This CDR3 has 15 amino acids. CDR3 region: CASTITGLNNSPLHF. CDR3 coding DNA: TGCGCCAGCACTATCACAGGGCTCAATAATTCACCCCTCCACTTT. The whole variable domain, filled in from reference TRBV5-1 and TRBJ1-6, reads KAGVTQTPRYLIKTRGQQVTLSCSPISGHRSVSWYQQTPGQGLQFLFEYFSETQRNKGNFPGRFSGRQFSNSRSEMNVSTLELGDSALYLCASTITGLNNSPLHFGNGTRLTVT.

This chain uses TRBV4-1 with TRBJ2-2; maybe TRBD2 (5 bases). Deletions cut 4 bases from V and 1 base from J, with 7 bases between. The germline V gene encodes CDR1 MGHRA and CDR2 YSYEKL. The CDR3 runs to 14 residues. CDR3 sequence: CASSLRENTGELFF. The DNA for the CDR3 is TGCGCCAGCAGCCTTCGGGAGAACACCGGGGAGCTGTTTTTT.

The chain uses TRBV25-1 and TRBJ2-7, with 7 positions matching TRBD1. V trimming: 4 bases; J trimming: 2 bases; junction bases outside the gene matches: 5. Per the germline V gene, CDR1 is MGHDK and CDR2 is SYGVNS. CDR3 length: 14 residues. CDR3: CASSGDSVTYEQYF. CDR3 nucleotides: TGTGCCAGCAGTGGGGACAGTGTAACCTACGAGCAGTACTTC.

J is TRBJ2-3 and V is TRBV5-3; D is possibly TRBD2 (5 bases). TRBV5-3 is an open reading frame, and its role is uncertain. Trimming removed 3 bases at V and 4 bases at J, with 18 bases between. CDR3 length: 16 amino acids. The CDR3 sequence: CARSCGPFEGPDTQYF. CDR3 sequence (DNA): TGTGCCAGAAGCTGCGGGCCCTTTGAGGGCCCAGATACGCAGTATTTT.

The genes are TRBV10-3 and TRBJ2-7; TRBD2 aligns across 12 bases. This CDR3 comprises 14 residues. The germline CDR1 and CDR2 sequences are ENHRY and SYGVKD. V dropped 7 bases and J dropped 6; count of bases not matched to a gene: 7. This CDR3 reads CAITSKTSGSEQYF. Here the CDR3 DNA reads TGTGCCATCACCTCCAAGACTAGCGGGAGCGAGCAGTACTTC.

This clone appeared a single time. V is TRBV11-3 and J is TRBJ2-1, with 9 bases that match TRBD2. The CDR3 sequence is 15 residues long. V gave up 4 bases and J gave up 0 bases; unmatched junction bases: 1. Germline CDR1 SGHNT, CDR2 YENEEA. The CDR3 spells CASSSSGNSYNEQFF. As DNA, the CDR3 is TGTGCCAGCAGCTCTAGCGGGAACTCCTACAATGAGCAGTTCTTC. Full variable domain (outside the CDR3, taken from reference TRBV11-3 and TRBJ2-1): EAGVVQSPRYKIIEKKQPVAFWCNPISGHNTLYWYLQNLGQGPELLIRYENEEAVDDSQLPKDRFSAERLKGVDSTLKIQPAELGDSAVYLCASSSSGNSYNEQFFGPGTRLTVL.

The chain uses TRBV6-1 and TRBJ1-5; D not resolved. Trimming cost V 4 bases and J 1 base, with 8 bases left between them. The CDR3 is 14 amino acids. Germline values: CDR1 MNHNS, CDR2 SASEGT. The CDR3: CASSAPDSNQPQHF. CDR3 in DNA: TGTGCCAGCAGTGCTCCTGACAGCAATCAGCCCCAGCATTTT.

This clone was recorded a few times. The rearrangement links TRBV2 to TRBJ2-2, with no clear D. The CDR3 loop spans 15 amino acids. Germline CDR1 is SNHLY and CDR2 is FYNNEI. The CDR3 loop reads CASKATTSNTGELFF. CDR3 nucleotide sequence: TGTGCGTCGAAGGCTACAACATCTAACACCGGGGAGCTGTTTTTT.

The chain is built from TRBV28 and TRBJ2-2; TRBD2 aligns across 8 bases. V was clipped by 5 bases and J by 4 bases; unmatched bases: 6. Germline assignment: CDR1 MDHEN and CDR2 SYDVKM. CDR3 length: 15 residues. DNA of the CDR3: TGTGCCAGCAGTCCGGGGGGGGTGAGCACCGGGGAGCTGTTTTTT. Amino acid sequence: CASSPGGVSTGELFF.

The table lists this clone with a few counts. The chain links TRBV7-9 to TRBJ2-7; TRBD1 is a possible D gene (5 bases). The germline V and J ends were trimmed by 5 bases and 9 bases, with 14 bases remaining between them. This CDR3 spans 12 amino acids. From germline, CDR1 is SEHNR and CDR2 FQNEAQ (reference sequence). In DNA, the CDR3 is TGTGCCAGCAGCGCCCTCGACACAGGGCAGTACTTC. Translation gives CASSALDTGQYF.

V usage is TRBV5-1 and J usage is TRBJ2-7, with 10 bases aligning to TRBD2. The germline V gene has CDR1 SGHRS and CDR2 YFSETQ. V dropped 0 bases and J dropped 5; count of bases not matched to a gene: 2. The CDR3 has 14 residues. CDR3 bases: TGCGCCAGCAGCTTGGGGACTAGCGGCGACGAGCAGTACTTC. The encoded protein is CASSLGTSGDEQYF.

This clone is medium-sized within its sample. The chain is built from TRBV30 and TRBJ2-7; 7 bases are shared with TRBD1. The CDR3 totals 14 residues. CDR1 is GTSNPN, CDR2 SVGIG, per germline (reference sequence). V gave up 1 base and J gave up 2 bases; unmatched junction bases: 5. CDR3 sequence reads: CAWSDRGTAYEQYF. In nucleotides, the CDR3 is TGTGCCTGGAGTGATAGGGGGACAGCCTACGAGCAGTACTTC.

V is TRBV7-9 and J is TRBJ1-5; D not certain. Trimming stripped 1 base from V and 2 bases from J, with 3 bases between. This CDR3 spans 13 amino acids. Looked up from germline, CDR1 is SEHNR and CDR2 is FQNEAQ (reference sequence). The CDR3 DNA reads as TGTGCCAGCAGCTTAGTTGGCAATCAGCCCCAGCATTTT. Encoded protein: CASSLVGNQPQHF.

CDR3 amino acids: CASSLKGRAFF. For the CDR3, the DNA is TGTGCCAGCAGTTTAAAGGGGCGAGCTTTCTTT. The V and J genes are TRBV27 and TRBJ1-1; D perhaps matches TRBD1 (5 bases). Trimming stripped 2 bases from V and 10 bases from J, with 8 bases between. The CDR3 contains 11 residues. CDR1 MNHEY and CDR2 SMNVEV come from the germline V gene (reference sequence).

The J gene is TRBJ1-4, the V gene TRBV4-1; D is unresolved. CDR1 MGHRA and CDR2 YSYEKL come from the germline V gene. Trimming pared 0 bases from V and 2 bases from J, leaving 10 bases between. CDR3 size: 16 residues. CDR3 DNA: TGCGCCAGCAGCCAAGAAGGCACAGCCACTAATGAAAAACTGTTTTTT. Its protein product is CASSQEGTATNEKLFF.

This clone was counted a few times. The gene calls are TRBV5-6 and TRBJ2-3; D unclear. Trimming cost V 4 bases and J 6 bases, with 15 bases left between them. The CDR3 is 14 residues long. Germline V gives CDR1 SGHDT, CDR2 YYEEEE. CDR3 loop: CASSLDPIRDTQYF. The CDR3 region has the DNA TGTGCCAGCAGCCTGGACCCAATCAGGGATACGCAGTATTTT.

The chain recombines TRBV10-2 with TRBJ2-2; 9 nucleotides match TRBD2. V shed 5 bases and J 0 bases; nucleotides not matched to a gene: 4. Per the germline V gene, CDR1 is WSHSY and CDR2 is SAAADI. The CDR3 length is 16 residues. This CDR3 reads CASSSGRNSNTGELFF. In nucleotides, the CDR3 is TGCGCCAGCAGTAGCGGGAGGAATTCGAACACCGGGGAGCTGTTTTTT.